Each of the 26 T cell receptor beta chains below was sequenced from the same sample in a study of T cells in Graves' hyperthyroidism and ophthalmopathy. The CDR3 regions of TCR beta were amplified from RNA transcripts. The HTBI primer set served for first-round RT-PCR of the TCR CDR3. TCRdb re-derived calls from the multiplex PCR reads in MiXCR, one entry per CDR3 protein. This table has approximately 200,000 distinct CDR3 sequences, approximately 20% appearing once. The sequenced sample was blood. The receptor source for this set is a man aged 35 to 55 with Graves' hyperthyroidism.

This clonotype has only a few counts. V usage is TRBV5-4 and J usage is TRBJ2-7; 7 positions agree with TRBD1. The germline CDR1 and CDR2 sequences are SGHNT and YYREEE (reference sequence). This CDR3 has 13 residues. After removal of 2 bases from V and 2 bases from J, the junction contained 1 base not matched to a gene. The CDR3 here is CASSFQGAYEQYF. The CDR3 nucleotides read TGTGCCAGCAGCTTTCAGGGGGCCTACGAGCAGTACTTC.

Ten or more counts support this clonotype. The genes are TRBV18 and TRBJ1-1, with 7 bases identical to TRBD1. The CDR3 length is 14 residues. The ends lost 2 bases at V and 2 bases at J; junction bases unmatched: 2. Looked up from germline, CDR1 is KGHSH and CDR2 is LQKENI. The CDR3 nucleotides read TGTGCCAGCTCACCAAGGGACAGCAACACTGAAGCTTTCTTT. Translating it yields CASSPRDSNTEAFF.

There are a few counts of this clonotype. DNA for the CDR3: TGTGCCAGCAGCCTACTAGCGGGGGGAAAAAACACCGGGGAGCTGTTTTTT. This encodes CASSLLAGGKNTGELFF. The chain joins TRBV11-2 to TRBJ2-2; 12 bases match TRBD2. This CDR3 region has 17 residues. Germline CDR1 and CDR2: SGHAT and FQNNGV. Trimming at V came to 5 bases and at J to 2 bases, leaving 6 bases not matched to a gene.

At least ten counts were recorded for this clonotype. V is TRBV5-1 and J is TRBJ2-3; 10 bases match TRBD2. V was pared by 4 bases and J by 2 bases, with 4 bases of the junction left unmatched. The CDR3 spans 15 residues. Germline V lookup: CDR1 SGHRS, CDR2 YFSETQ. The CDR3 protein is CASSTGLAATDTQYF. The CDR3 DNA reads as TGCGCCAGCAGCACCGGACTAGCGGCCACAGATACGCAGTATTTT.

This clonotype was counted at least ten times. The chain joins TRBV7-9 to TRBJ1-1; D is ambiguous. With 6 bases removed from V and 8 bases from J, the gap between germline ends came to 13 bases. The CDR3 is 12 amino acids. CDR1 is SEHNR and CDR2 is FQNEAQ in the germline V gene (reference sequence). CDR3 DNA sequence: TGTGCCAGCAGTTCCGTCCGTTCCGAAGCTTTCTTT. Encoded protein: CASSSVRSEAFF.

The J gene is TRBJ2-2, the V gene TRBV6-1; no clear D. Germline V gene sequence: CDR1 MNHNS, CDR2 SASEGT. With 5 bases removed from V and 6 bases from J, the gap between germline ends came to 25 bases. The CDR3 has 18 residues. CDR3 loop: CASSSHSYSGVFAGELFF. The DNA of the CDR3 is TGTGCCAGCAGTTCCCACTCTTACAGTGGGGTATTTGCCGGGGAGCTGTTTTTT.

This clonotype was seen only a few times. The rearrangement uses TRBV5-4 and TRBJ2-2; 10 positions agree with TRBD1. The CDR3 runs 16 residues. The germline CDR1 and CDR2 sequences are SGHNT and YYREEE (reference sequence). J gave up 6 bases and V 1 base, and 6 bases lay outside the gene matches. The CDR3 DNA reads as TGTGCCAGCAGCTTGCGATCTGGACAGGGGGCCGGGGAGCTGTTTTTT. Protein: CASSLRSGQGAGELFF.

This sequence joins TRBV30 and TRBJ1-3; 10 positions agree with TRBD1. The J segment lost 3 bases and the V segment lost 3 bases, leaving 5 bases of the junction unmatched. The germline V gene has CDR1 GTSNPN and CDR2 SVGIG (reference sequence). This CDR3 spans 15 amino acids. The CDR3 coding sequence is TGTGCCTGGAGCAGGGACAGGGGATTTGGAAACACCATATATTTT. This translates into CAWSRDRGFGNTIYF.

This clonotype was seen many times. This chain links TRBV15 with TRBJ2-5, with TRBD1 identical over 8 bases. Germline assignment: CDR1 LNHNV and CDR2 YYDKDF (reference sequence). This CDR3 comprises 15 residues. V was pared by 1 base and J by 1 base, with 2 bases of the junction left unmatched. The CDR3 nucleotides read TGTGCCACCAGCAGAGGGGGGACAGGCCAAGAGACCCAGTACTTC. The encoded protein is CATSRGGTGQETQYF.

This clonotype was recorded many times. This chain links TRBV5-5 with TRBJ2-5; 11 nucleotides line up with TRBD2. J was trimmed by 0 bases and V by 2 bases; bases with no gene match: 0. This CDR3 is 15 amino acids long. Germline CDR1 reads SGHKS; CDR2 reads YYEKEE (reference sequence). The CDR3 DNA follows: TGTGCCAGCAGCTTTAGCGGGGGGGACCAAGAGACCCAGTACTTC. Protein: CASSFSGGDQETQYF.

This clonotype was detected ten times or more. This chain joins TRBV18 and TRBJ2-7, with 10 bases matching TRBD1. CDR3 size: 15 residues. The V gene's germline CDR1 is KGHSH and CDR2 LQKENI. J gave up 3 bases and V 4 bases, and 6 bases lay outside the gene matches. The CDR3 DNA sequence: TGTGCCAGCTCACAACGACAGGGGGCGGTCTACGAGCAGTACTTC. Protein: CASSQRQGAVYEQYF.

The rearrangement uses TRBV7-9 and TRBJ2-5; no clear D. Trimming removed 5 bases from V and 5 bases from J, with 18 bases in between. This CDR3 has 15 residues. Germline CDR1 reads SEHNR; CDR2 reads FQNEAQ (reference sequence). The CDR3 sequence: CASSKPGLAWETQYF. The CDR3 DNA reads as TGTGCCAGCAGCAAACCCGGCCTGGCGTGGGAGACCCAGTACTTC.

This clonotype was seen ten or more times. The gene calls are TRBV20-1 and TRBJ1-3, with D unclear. Trimming cost V 3 bases and J 2 bases, with 8 bases left between them. This CDR3 has 13 residues. Germline V lookup: CDR1 DFQATT, CDR2 SNEGSKA (reference sequence). CDR3 coding DNA: TGCAGTGCTAGTATGCAAGCTGGAAACACCATATATTTT. It specifies CSASMQAGNTIYF.

This clonotype was observed a few times. This sequence may be a read error, since a much larger clone differs from it by one base. The gene calls are TRBV12-3 or TRBV12-4 and TRBJ2-3; D possibly corresponds to TRBD1 (5 bases). The CDR3 has 14 amino acids. In DNA, the CDR3 is TGTGCCAGCAGTTTACACTCTATCACAGGTACGCAGTATTTT. Protein product: CASSLHSITGTQYF.

Turning to this clonotype: It may be a read error: a sequence one base away is much more abundant. The CDR3 nucleotides are TGTGCCAGCAGCCCTACGACCGGGACGCACCAGACCCAGCACTTC. As protein: CASSPTTGTHQTQHF. The rearrangement joins TRBV7-9 to TRBJ2-5; D is possibly TRBD1 or TRBD2 (5 bases each). This CDR3 is 15 amino acids long. Germline values: CDR1 SEHNR, CDR2 FQNEAQ (reference sequence). Full variable domain (remainder filled in from reference TRBV7-9 and TRBJ2-5): DTGVSQNPRHKITKRGQNVTFRCDPISEHNRLYWYRQTLGQGPEFLTYFQNEAQLEKSRLLSDRFSAERPKGSFSTLEIQRTEQGDSAMYLCASSPTTGTHQTQHFGPGTRLLVL.

The chain has TRBV3-1 and TRBJ2-5; TRBD1 is a possible D gene (6 bases). This CDR3 comprises 14 residues. The V end was cut by 4 bases, the J end by 0 bases, with 9 bases between. Germline assignment: CDR1 LGHDT and CDR2 YNNKEL (reference sequence). CDR3 in DNA: TGTGCCAGCAGCCGAAGGACAGACCAAGAGACCCAGTACTTC. This gives the protein CASSRRTDQETQYF.

This clonotype was picked up many times. V gene TRBV3-1 combines with J gene TRBJ1-2, with TRBD1 identical over 9 bases. Germline loops: CDR1 LGHDT, CDR2 YNNKEL (reference sequence). The CDR3 length is 16 residues. V dropped 2 bases and J dropped 7; count of bases not matched to a gene: 11. The chain's CDR3 is CASSQWDRVSDSGYTF. The CDR3 DNA is TGTGCCAGCAGCCAATGGGACAGGGTATCGGATTCTGGCTACACCTTC.

The CDR3 protein is CASSPPRWAGKSSYNSPLHF. In DNA form, the CDR3 reads TGTGCCAGCTCACCACCGAGGTGGGCAGGGAAAAGCTCCTATAATTCACCCCTCCACTTT. The chain uses TRBV27 and TRBJ1-6; possibly TRBD1 for D (5 bases). The germline V and J ends were trimmed by 8 bases and 0 bases, with 26 bases remaining between them. Germline-derived CDR1 and CDR2 are MNHEY and SMNVEV (reference sequence). The CDR3 has 20 amino acids.

In its sample, this clonotype was seen a few times. V and J are TRBV7-8 and TRBJ1-5; possibly TRBD1 for D (6 bases). This CDR3 is built from 17 residues. Germline V gene sequence: CDR1 SGHVS, CDR2 FQNEAQ. Trimming removed 7 bases from V and 0 bases from J, with 19 bases in between. This CDR3 is CASTLRGGVNSNQPQHF. CDR3 in DNA: TGTGCCAGCACCCTTAGAGGGGGGGTCAATAGCAATCAGCCCCAGCATTTT. Supplemented by reference TRBV7-8 and TRBJ1-5, the full variable domain reads GAGVSQSPRYKVAKRGQDVALRCDPISGHVSLFWYQQALGQGPEFLTYFQNEAQLDKSGLPSDRFFAERPEGSVSTLKIQRTQQEDSAVYLCASTLRGGVNSNQPQHFGDGTRLSIL.

This clonotype has ten or more counts. This chain joins TRBV5-1 and TRBJ2-7; D gene uncertain. The CDR3 is 13 amino acids. Germline loops: CDR1 SGHRS, CDR2 YFSETQ. V lost 0 bases and J 0 bases, leaving 4 bases between the germline ends. CDR3 in amino acids: CASSLDNSYEQYF. The CDR3 coding sequence is TGCGCCAGCAGCTTGGACAACTCCTACGAGCAGTACTTC.

This clonotype has a count of ten or more. V and J are TRBV7-9 and TRBJ1-1; no firm D call. The CDR3 is 12 amino acids. The V end was cut by 0 bases, the J end by 4 bases, with 3 bases between. Germline loops: CDR1 SEHNR, CDR2 FQNEAQ (reference sequence). CDR3 nucleotides: TGTGCCAGCAGCTTAGCCCTCACTGAAGCTTTCTTT. Translated: CASSLALTEAFF.

This clonotype was observed many times. V is TRBV5-1 and J is TRBJ1-1; 8 bases fit TRBD1. The junction had 9 bases not matched to a gene; V was cut back by 0 bases and J by 5 bases. This CDR3 region has 16 residues. Germline-derived CDR1 and CDR2 are SGHRS and YFSETQ. The DNA of the CDR3 is TGCGCCAGCAGCTTGGAAATCGACAGGGGTGGTACTGAAGCTTTCTTT. Amino acid sequence: CASSLEIDRGGTEAFF.

This clonotype was seen a few times. The CDR3 DNA reads TGTGCCATCAGTGACAGCTCTGGGGCCAACGTCCTGACTTTC. This codes for CAISDSSGANVLTF. The rearrangement joins TRBV10-3 to TRBJ2-6; D is unclear. V gave up 3 bases and J gave up 0 bases, with 3 bases separating them. Per germline, CDR1 ENHRY and CDR2 SYGVKD. This CDR3 has 14 amino acids.

This clonotype has just a few counts. This chain joins TRBV6-1 and TRBJ2-3, with 15 positions matching TRBD2. The CDR3 is 14 residues long. After removal of 7 bases from V and 8 bases from J, the junction contained 4 bases not matched to a gene. Germline V lookup: CDR1 MNHNS, CDR2 SASEGT. The CDR3 DNA follows: TGTGCCAGCACCCCGGGACTAGCGGGGGGTACGCAGTATTTT. Its translation is CASTPGLAGGTQYF.

This clonotype was detected many times. This chain links TRBV27 with TRBJ2-5; 10 bases match TRBD1. The CDR3 has 15 residues. Germline V gives CDR1 MNHEY, CDR2 SMNVEV (reference sequence). Losses at the gene ends were 5 bases for V and 5 bases for J; bases not matched to a gene: 8. The CDR3 DNA is TGTGCCAGCAGTCCCCCCCGGGACAGGGGTGAGACCCAGTACTTC. Translation gives CASSPPRDRGETQYF.

Points on this clonotype: One end of the junction is discordant with germline, which a read error may explain. As DNA, the CDR3 is TGCGCCAGCAGCCAAGGCCCCGGGACCCAAGAGACCCAGTACTTC. Protein product: CASSQGPGTQETQYF. This rearrangement joins TRBV7-2 to TRBJ2-5; D tentatively reads TRBD1 or TRBD2 (5 bases each). The CDR3 has 15 residues. Per the germline V gene, CDR1 is SGHTA and CDR2 is FQGNSA.